This T cell receptor (beta chain) is from a study of blood T cell repertoires in COVID-19 (dated by TCRdb to 2018 to 2021). A note on the overall study: Collaborator samples came from the United States, Italy and Spain and covered acute and convalescent phases of COVID-19. The prospective study material was composed of cDNA or gDNA derived from T cells, B-cell-depleted T cells, or PBMCs. The dataset comprised deeply sampled blood TCRbeta repertoires from subjects exposed to, actively infected with, or recovered from COVID-19. A freely available public database, intended as a resource for researchers studying the immune response to SARS-CoV-2, is where the repertoires were released. Samples were obtained from the ongoing ImmuneRACE study (first 160 participants) and from over 1,000 subjects provided by 6 global collaborators. Sample metadata almost always included a de-identified subject ID, COVID-19 status, age in years and sex. HLA class I and class II types, where available, came from metadata supplied by the sample provider rather than from assay-based typing. The investigation overall reported the following: The amount of clinical and demographic metadata varied by source and participant and was provided uncurated.

One collaborating source in Seattle enrolled patients during active infection and followed them longitudinally through the course of disease. Collaborating institutions collected whole blood in K2EDTA tubes following their own protocols. Collaborator samples were shipped for TCRbeta analysis as frozen whole blood, isolated PBMCs, or DNA extracted from either sample type. This clone was detected only a few times. This receptor's antigen is unknown. The record has no base qualities; no much larger clone is one base away. The CDR3 runs 16 amino acids, cysteine and phenylalanine included. Only the CDR3 DNA is retained, 48 bases long and in frame from the first base. CDR1 and CDR2 are drawn from the germline V gene: SGDLS, YYNGEE. Deletion took 0 bases off V and 8 bases off J, with a span of 17 bases between the germline ends. The immunoSEQ Assay, a bias-controlled multiplex PCR, was used to amplify TCRbeta CDR3 regions from genomic DNA. Regarding the original processing steps: Within the assay, amplification of reference gene primers was used to estimate how many nucleated cells each sample contained. Sequence reads were collapsed and filtered to measure the absolute abundance of every unique TCRbeta CDR3 rearrangement. Productive Simpson clonality was computed per sample as the square root of Simpson's diversity index over productive rearrangements. Sourced from immuneACCESS, this table was stored by TCRdb with only in-frame sequences that have V and J called. A share of the clones is absent; for the studies checked, an unresolved V gene accounts for under half, and the remainder has no known explanation. The DNA gave D and trimming, while V, J and clone size come from that table. The sample has about 260,000 clones on record, 88% of them singletons. The ten biggest clones cover about 11% of the sample.

The sample taken for sequencing was peripheral blood. Here the chain combines TRBV9 and TRBJ2-2, with TRBD2 tentatively as D gene (6 bases match). The receptor was isolated from a woman aged 25 to 39 with COVID-19, enrolled during active disease. The CDR3 corresponds to CASSVALTGVSGELFF. The DNA sequence is as follows: TGTGCCAGCAGCGTAGCTCTAACGGGAGTTTCGGGGGAGCTGTTTTTT.